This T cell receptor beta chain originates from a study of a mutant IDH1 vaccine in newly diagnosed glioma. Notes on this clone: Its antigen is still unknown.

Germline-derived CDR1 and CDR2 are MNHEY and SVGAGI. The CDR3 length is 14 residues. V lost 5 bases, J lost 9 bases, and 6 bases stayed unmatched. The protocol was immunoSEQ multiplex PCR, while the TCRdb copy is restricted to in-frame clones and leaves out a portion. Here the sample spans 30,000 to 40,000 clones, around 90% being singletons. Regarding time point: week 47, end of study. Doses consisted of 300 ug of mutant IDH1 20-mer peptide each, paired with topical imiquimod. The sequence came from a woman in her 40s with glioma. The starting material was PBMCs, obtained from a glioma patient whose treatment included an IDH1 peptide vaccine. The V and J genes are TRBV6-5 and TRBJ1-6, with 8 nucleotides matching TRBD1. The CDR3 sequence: CASSPGQGSSPLHF. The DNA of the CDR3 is TGTGCCAGCAGTCCTGGACAGGGTTCTTCACCCCTCCACTTT.